The TCR beta chain described here comes from a study of blood T cell repertoires in COVID-19. Study details: Italy, Spain and the United States were the sources of the convalescent and acute COVID-19 samples. Nucleic acid was either cDNA or gDNA, and it came from T cells, B-cell-depleted T cells, or PBMCs.

Per the authors' pipeline: Amplification with reference gene primers provided the estimates of nucleated cell counts. The assay was immunoSEQ multiplex PCR, and TCRdb's table has in-frame clones only and misses some. V, J and clone size are those of that table, while D and trimming were read from the DNA. The table shows more than 50,000 clones, with 83% occurring only once. CDR3 length: 14 amino acids. Germline V CDR1 and CDR2: SGHTA, FQGTGA. Trimming took off 4 bases at V and 7 bases at J, with 13 bases between the two ends. The TCR sequence derives from an older woman with acute or convalescent COVID-19. Sequencing was carried out using peripheral blood. The chain combines TRBV7-3 with TRBJ2-2; D ambiguous. Here the CDR3 reads CASSSSFRGGELFF. The CDR3 DNA follows: TGTGCCAGCAGCTCCTCCTTTCGCGGCGGGGAGCTGTTTTTT.